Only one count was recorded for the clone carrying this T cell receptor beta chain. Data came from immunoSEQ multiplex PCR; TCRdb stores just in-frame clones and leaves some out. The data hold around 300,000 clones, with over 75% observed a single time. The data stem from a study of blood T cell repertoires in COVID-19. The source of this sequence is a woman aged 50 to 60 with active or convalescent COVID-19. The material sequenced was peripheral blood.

The CDR3 loop is CASSTAGTSSYNEQFF. CDR3 bases: TGTGCCAGCAGCACCGCCGGGACTAGCTCCTACAATGAGCAGTTCTTC. The rearrangement links TRBV5-4 to TRBJ2-1, with TRBD2 matching over 8 bases. Germline V gives CDR1 SGHNT, CDR2 YYREEE (reference sequence). The V gene end was trimmed by 4 bases and the J gene end by 0 bases; junction bases not matched to a gene: 6. There are 16 residues in the CDR3.